This TCR beta chain was recorded in a study of Ad26.COV2.S vaccination and SARS-CoV-2 variants. Turning to the study itself: Ad26.COV2.S was injected intramuscularly once or twice, 56 days apart. Findings and limits, study-wide: Reported findings describe substantial breadth in spike-specific CD8+ and CD4+ T cell responses following vaccination. Analytic work on TCR breadth and depth might have understated the full extent of total T cell responses.

This clone has only a few counts. Its specificity is not known. The data were produced by immunoSEQ multiplex PCR, yet TCRdb's version contains in-frame clones alone and is incomplete. The data contain 350,000 to 600,000 clones, about 89% of them singletons. Treatment denoted: over 15 received Ad26.COV2.S at low or high dose, single or two shots; five or six received placebo; per-sample allocation not given. Sample collection was performed on day 63 after the first vaccine or placebo injection. Germline CDR1 and CDR2: SGHNT and YYREEE (reference sequence). CDR3 length: 14 amino acids. V was shortened by 1 base and J by 9 bases, with 11 bases between the two germline ends.

The receptor's source is a person aged 18-60 years who received the Ad26.COV2.S COVID-19 vaccine or a placebo. The sample was peripheral blood, taken in a trial of Ad26.COV2.S vaccine versus placebo. The gene calls are TRBV5-4 and TRBJ1-6; no definite D call. The CDR3 sequence is CASSLRRVGSPLHF. Written as DNA, the CDR3 is TGTGCCAGCAGCTTGCGGAGAGTGGGTTCACCCCTCCACTTT. Full variable domain (missing parts from reference TRBV5-4 and TRBJ1-6): ETGVTQSPTHLIKTRGQQVTLRCSSQSGHNTVSWYQQALGQGPQFIFQYYREEENGRGNFPPRFSGLQFPNYSSELNVNALELDDSALYLCASSLRRVGSPLHFGNGTRLTVT.